Presented here are 14 T cell receptor beta chains from one specimen sequenced in a study of patients and donors after allogeneic stem cell transplantation. TCRdb independently ran MiXCR on the RT-PCR reads; one entry per CDR3 protein. Of about 110,000 distinct CDR3 sequences in the sample, roughly 37% are singletons; the top ten hold 27%. Sequenced material: blood, either unsorted or a sorted T cell fraction (not recorded which). Receptor source: a human donor who was either an allogeneic HSCT recipient or a stem cell or donor lymphocyte infusion donor (not recorded which). It is not recorded whose cells these are; they may come from a transplant donor.

The chain combines TRBV27 with TRBJ2-4; no firm D call. CDR1 is MNHEY and CDR2 is SMNVEV in the germline V gene (reference sequence). The CDR3 sequence is 16 residues long. Trimming pared 2 bases from V and 0 bases from J, leaving 11 bases between. CDR3 region: CASSLASAVAKNIQYF. The CDR3 DNA follows: TGTGCCAGCAGTTTAGCCAGCGCCGTAGCCAAAAACATTCAGTACTTC.

The chain joins TRBV28 to TRBJ1-1; 9 bases are a match to TRBD1. Per germline, CDR1 MDHEN and CDR2 SYDVKM. CDR3 length equals 16 residues. Trimming took 6 bases from V and 3 from J; bases not matched to a gene: 11. This CDR3 is CASSWRVDRGDTEAFF. DNA of the CDR3: TGTGCCAGCAGCTGGAGGGTGGACAGGGGTGACACTGAAGCTTTCTTT. Supplemented by reference TRBV28 and TRBJ1-1, the full variable domain reads DVKVTQSSRYLVKRTGEKVFLECVQDMDHENMFWYRQDPGLGLRLIYFSYDVKMKEKGDIPEGYSVSREKKERFSLILESASTNQTSMYLCASSWRVDRGDTEAFFGQGTRLTVV.

This sequence joins TRBV27 and TRBJ1-3; no clear D. V was pared by 6 bases and J by 4 bases, with 4 bases between. This CDR3 contains 11 residues. The germline gives CDR1 MNHEY, CDR2 SMNVEV (reference sequence). In DNA, the CDR3 is TGTGCCAGCAGAGTCGGAAACACCATATATTTT. Translation: CASRVGNTIYF.

V and J are TRBV6-5 and TRBJ2-3; the D gene could be TRBD1 or TRBD2 (5 bases each). Trimming removed 7 bases from V and 6 bases from J, with 8 bases in between. CDR3 length equals 11 residues. CDR1 is MNHEY, CDR2 SVGAGI, per germline. DNA for the CDR3: TGTGCCAGCACCCGGGGCGATACGCAGTATTTT. This gives the protein CASTRGDTQYF.

The chain couples TRBV7-9 to TRBJ2-1; 12 bases agree with TRBD1. This CDR3 contains 15 residues. V trimming: 5 bases; J trimming: 6 bases; junction bases outside the gene matches: 5. The V gene's germline CDR1 is SEHNR and CDR2 FQNEAQ (reference sequence). The DNA of the CDR3 is TGTGCCAGCAGCACCGGGACAGGGGGCTTCAATGAGCAGTTCTTC. Its protein product is CASSTGTGGFNEQFF.

This clonotype occurred a few times. This chain connects TRBV4-3 to TRBJ1-1; D unclear. This CDR3 region has 16 residues. V was trimmed by 0 bases and J by 0 bases, leaving 11 bases between them. The germline V gene has CDR1 LGHNA and CDR2 YSLEER. CDR3 coding DNA: TGCGCCAGCAGCCAAGAACAAGGGAGGATGAACACTGAAGCTTTCTTT. This encodes CASSQEQGRMNTEAFF.

This clonotype was counted a few times. The V gene is TRBV3-1, the J gene TRBJ2-2, with D perhaps given as TRBD1 or TRBD2 (6 bases each). Deletions cut 0 bases from V and 4 bases from J, with 9 bases between. This CDR3 region has 15 residues. CDR1 LGHDT and CDR2 YNNKEL come from the germline V gene (reference sequence). The CDR3 sequence is CASSQEGGLTGELFF. CDR3 sequence (DNA): TGTGCCAGCAGCCAAGAAGGGGGACTCACCGGGGAGCTGTTTTTT.

This clonotype occurred a few times. The chain has TRBV28 and TRBJ1-2, with D possibly TRBD1 on 5 matching bases. CDR1 is MDHEN and CDR2 is SYDVKM in the germline V gene. V gave up 11 bases and J gave up 3 bases, with 19 bases separating them. CDR3 length: 14 amino acids. The CDR3 sequence is CAGKSQGGDYGYTF. The CDR3 bases are TGTGCCGGCAAATCCCAGGGAGGTGACTATGGCTACACCTTC.

J is TRBJ2-1 and V is TRBV11-2; tentative D call: TRBD2 (6 bases). Germline V gene data show CDR1 as SGHAT and CDR2 as FQNNGV. V lost 0 bases and J 6 bases, leaving 15 bases between the germline ends. The CDR3 runs to 16 residues. The CDR3 region has the DNA TGTGCCAGCAGCTTAGAAGCGGGCACAGCTCGCAATGAGCAGTTCTTC. This encodes CASSLEAGTARNEQFF.

This clonotype came up a few times. This chain links TRBV28 with TRBJ2-5; D call uncertain. This CDR3 has 13 amino acids. Germline CDR1 is MDHEN and CDR2 is SYDVKM. V was trimmed by 5 bases and J by 1 base, leaving 8 bases between them. For the CDR3, the DNA is TGTGCCAGCAGTCCCCCCATCCAAGAGACCCAGTACTTC. Its protein product is CASSPPIQETQYF.

As regards this clonotype: It is unclear where the CDR3 begins or ends on the DNA, so no DNA is shown, and the CDR3 is as TCRdb lists it. The chain combines TRBV28 with TRBJ1-4. Germline CDR1 and CDR2: MDHEN and SYDVKM. The CDR3 is 13 amino acids in total, end residues counted. CDR3 loop: CASFSSLMKNCFF.

This clonotype was counted only a few times. The V gene is TRBV12-3 or TRBV12-4, the J gene TRBJ1-5, with D perhaps matching TRBD1 (5 bases). The CDR3 runs 13 residues. V was pared by 4 bases and J by 6 bases, with 10 bases between. In DNA form, the CDR3 reads TGTGCCAGCAGTTCCAGGGAGGGTCAGCCCCAGCATTTT. Translating it yields CASSSREGQPQHF.

This chain joins TRBV10-3 and TRBJ2-1, with unresolved D. V lost 7 bases and J lost 0, with 16 bases in between. CDR1 is ENHRY and CDR2 is SYGVKD in the germline V gene. The CDR3 is made up of 16 amino acids. The CDR3 is CAIKRLVFSSYNEQFF. The CDR3 DNA reads TGTGCCATCAAGCGACTCGTCTTTAGCTCCTACAATGAGCAGTTCTTC.

This clonotype occurred a few times. The chain uses TRBV28 and TRBJ1-1; 9 positions agree with TRBD1. The germline CDR1 and CDR2 sequences are MDHEN and SYDVKM. The ends lost 6 bases at V and 1 base at J; junction bases unmatched: 12. The CDR3 is 17 amino acids. The CDR3 spells CASRGQGRGLSNTEAFF. The CDR3, as DNA: TGTGCCAGCAGGGGACAGGGCCGGGGCCTCTCGAACACTGAAGCTTTCTTT.